This T cell receptor beta chain was recorded in a study of T cells after yellow fever vaccination. This clonotype was detected ten times or more. V was trimmed by 2 bases and J by 1 base, leaving 6 bases between them. The CDR3 runs to 14 residues. Germline CDR1 is MNHEY and CDR2 is SVGAGI. TCRdb called the 5' RACE reads again in MiXCR, with one record for every CDR3 protein. This sample carries tens of thousands of distinct CDR3 sequences, 5% to 6% of them seen once, and the ten largest clones take 12%. This TCR came from a man aged 25 to 45 who received the YFV17D yellow fever vaccine. The input for sequencing was PBMCs, either bulk or a sorted T-cell subset (CD4+, CD8+, memory, or dextramer-sorted; not recorded which), taken 15 days after the yellow fever booster vaccination. This chain joins TRBV6-5 and TRBJ1-5; weak D call: TRBD1 (6 bases). The CDR3 DNA follows: TGTGCCAGCAGTTACGGGGGCAGCAATCAGCCCCAGCATTTT. It specifies CASSYGGSNQPQHF.